A selection of T cell receptor beta chains follows, all from one sample in a study of regulatory T cells in long-lasting Graves disease. TCRdb re-called the multiplex PCR reads through MiXCR, storing one row per CDR3 protein. The table shows hundreds of thousands of distinct CDR3 sequences, with roughly 16% occurring only once. The same sample was also used in a study of T cells in Graves' hyperthyroidism and ophthalmopathy.

This material consisted of peripheral blood mononuclear cells (PBMCs), taken at new diagnosis, from a patient treated with antithyroid drugs. These TCRs come from a man between 18 and 35 years old with Graves disease. Both conserved end residues are part of each CDR3. Each record gives: clone size, J gene, V gene, D gene, CDR3 DNA, CDR3 protein. The D gene is left open where the match is weak. Size is stated for part of the rows, as once, few or many counts, or as a class when the clone is expanded.

few	TRBJ2-1	TRBV29-1	NA	TGCAGCGGTAGCAGGGGCCGTGTCTACAATGAGCAGTTCTTC	CSGSRGRVYNEQFF
few	TRBJ2-7	TRBV6-2/TRBV6-3	TRBD1	TGTGCCAGCAGCCCCCGACAGGGAACATTGAACGAGCAGTACTTC	CASSPRQGTLNEQYF
few	TRBJ2-1	TRBV20-1	NA	TGCAGTGCTCCGATGGCCCTCTCCTACAATGAGCAGTTCTTC	CSAPMALSYNEQFF
few	TRBJ2-2	TRBV5-1	TRBD2	TGCGCCAGCAGCTTGACTAGCGGACACACCGGGGAGCTGTTTTTT	CASSLTSGHTGELFF
many	TRBJ2-5	TRBV4-2	NA	TGTGCCAGCAGCCAAGATCTAACAGGGTGGAAGACCCAGTACTTC	CASSQDLTGWKTQYF
once	TRBJ2-3	TRBV6-1	TRBD2	TGTGCCAGCCATCGACTAGCGGGATTCACAGATACGCAGTATTTT	CASHRLAGFTDTQYF
few	TRBJ2-6	TRBV5-1	NA	TGCGCCAGCAGCGGGGTCGTCTCTGGGGCCAACGTCCTGACTTTC	CASSGVVSGANVLTF
many	TRBJ2-5	TRBV5-5	TRBD2	TGTGCCAGCTGTATAGCGGGAGTTGAAGAGACCCAGTACTTC	CASCIAGVEETQYF
many	TRBJ1-5	TRBV20-1	NA	TGCAGTGCTAGAGATGTGCAGCAGCCCCAGCATTTT	CSARDVQQPQHF
few	TRBJ2-5	TRBV19	NA	TGTGCCAGTAGTATAGGTGGCAGTTCCTTCCAAGAGACCCAGTACTTC	CASSIGGSSFQETQYF
NA	TRBJ2-1	TRBV7-9	TRBD2	TGTGCCAGCAGCGCAGGGACTAGCGGAGGGGATGAGCAGTTCTTC	CASSAGTSGGDEQFF
many	TRBJ1-4	TRBV28	TRBD1	TGTGCCAGCAGAGACAGGGGCAGGAATGAAAAACTGTTTTTT	CASRDRGRNEKLFF
NA	TRBJ2-7	TRBV12-5	NA	TGTGCTAGTGGTTTTGGAAGGGTGACAGGCCCCGACTACGAGCAGTACTTC	CASGFGRVTGPDYEQYF
once	TRBJ1-1	TRBV12-3/TRBV12-4	TRBD1	TGTGCCAGCAGGGACCAATGGGGGACAGGGAGGAGAGAAGCTGAAGCTTTCTTT	CASRDQWGTGRREAEAFF
NA	TRBJ2-1	TRBV15	TRBD1	TGTGCCACCAGCTCCAGGACAGGGGACAATGAGCAGTTCTTC	CATSSRTGDNEQFF
few	TRBJ2-6	TRBV5-4	NA	TGTGCCAGCAGCCCGCAGGGACTCTCTGGGGCCAACGTCCTGACTTTC	CASSPQGLSGANVLTF
NA	TRBJ2-1	TRBV20-1	TRBD1	TGCAGTGAGACGGGACAGGGGGCCAGTAAGCAGTTCTTC	CSETGQGASKQFF
NA	TRBJ1-2	TRBV5-5	NA	TGTGCCAGCAGCTTGAGAAGGGCAGGGGTCATCGGCTACACCTTC	CASSLRRAGVIGYTF
many	TRBJ2-3	TRBV2	TRBD1	TGTGCCAGCAGTGTGGGACAGTACACAGATACGCAGTATTTT	CASSVGQYTDTQYF
NA	TRBJ2-1	TRBV9	TRBD2	TGTGCCAGCAGCGTGGGCGATAGCGGGAGAATGAATATTTACGAGCAGTTCTTC	CASSVGDSGRMNIYEQFF
many	TRBJ2-1	TRBV12-3/TRBV12-4	TRBD2	TGCGCCAGCAGCTTGCGGACTAGCGGGGATGAGCAGTTCTTC	CASSLRTSGDEQFF
NA	TRBJ2-1	TRBV19	TRBD1	TGTGCCAGTAGTATGGAACAGGGGGCGGACAATGAGCAGTTCTTC	CASSMEQGADNEQFF
many	TRBJ2-7	TRBV12-3/TRBV12-4	TRBD2	TGTGCCAGCAGCCCAGGGACTAGCGGGAGGGCCCGATACGAGCAGTACTTC	CASSPGTSGRARYEQYF
few	TRBJ2-1	TRBV3-1	NA	TGTGCCAGCAGCCAGGGGACCAAGGAGAATGAGCAGTTCTTC	CASSQGTKENEQFF
many	TRBJ2-1	TRBV10-3	TRBD2	TGTGCCATCAGTCCCACACTAGCGGCTAATGAGCAGTTCTTC	CAISPTLAANEQFF
many	TRBJ2-1	TRBV11-2	NA	TGTGCCAGCAGCTTAGAGGGAAGTGAGCAGTTCTTC	CASSLEGSEQFF
NA	TRBJ2-4	TRBV18	TRBD1	TGTGCCAGCTCACCATCGACAGGGGGTACATACATTCAGTACTTC	CASSPSTGGTYIQYF
NA	TRBJ1-2	TRBV4-2	NA	TGTGCCAGCAGCCAAGAGTTCGGCGGTCCCTATGGCTACACCTTC	CASSQEFGGPYGYTF
many	TRBJ2-1	TRBV27	NA	TGTGCCAGCAGTTTAATCTGGGAGGCAGCTGGGTACAATGAGCAGTTCTTC	CASSLIWEAAGYNEQFF
few	TRBJ2-3	TRBV10-3	NA	TGTGCCATCAGTGAGTCGCCGGGAGCACCAGATACGCAGTATTTT	CAISESPGAPDTQYF
many	TRBJ2-3	TRBV7-9	NA	TGTGCCAGCAGCTTAGGACAAACTAGCACAGATACGCAGTATTTT	CASSLGQTSTDTQYF
NA	TRBJ2-7	TRBV4-2	TRBD2	TGTGCCAGCAGCTCAGACCCGGGACTAGCGGGCTACGAGCAGTACTTC	CASSSDPGLAGYEQYF
NA	TRBJ1-2	TRBV4-1	NA	TGCGCCAGCAGCCAGTCGGGGAACTATGGCTACACCTTC	CASSQSGNYGYTF
many	TRBJ2-1	TRBV2	NA	TGTGCCAGCAGCGGTTGGAGGGAGGTAGAGCAGTTCTTC	CASSGWREVEQFF
few	TRBJ1-1	TRBV12-3/TRBV12-4	TRBD1	TGTGCCAGCAGTTGGGGGGACAGGCGGGGGACTGAAGCTTTCTTT	CASSWGDRRGTEAFF
many	TRBJ2-7	TRBV7-9	TRBD2	TGTGCCAGCAGCGCCGGGGGCGGGAGGGCCGTCGAGCAGTACTTC	CASSAGGGRAVEQYF
many	TRBJ1-2	TRBV11-2	NA	TGTGCCAGCAGCTTAGTGTTTAGGGACAACTATGGCTACACCTTC	CASSLVFRDNYGYTF
few	TRBJ2-5	TRBV5-1	TRBD2	TGCGCCAGCCGCGCACTAGCGGGAGATGGGTTCGGAGAGACCCAGTACTTC	CASRALAGDGFGETQYF
NA	TRBJ2-1	TRBV20-1	NA	TGCAGTGCTAGGAGCCGGGTTCCTTCCCCCAATGAGCAGTTCTTC	CSARSRVPSPNEQFF
few	TRBJ1-2	TRBV6-1	TRBD1	TGTGCCAGCAGAACAGGGGGCGACTATGGCTACACCTTC	CASRTGGDYGYTF
few	TRBJ2-7	TRBV19	NA	TGTGCCAGTAGTATACAGGCGAACTACGAGCAGTACTTC	CASSIQANYEQYF
NA	TRBJ1-2	TRBV5-1	TRBD1	TGCGCCAGCAGCTTGGAAACATCTACAGGGGTCTATGGCTACACCTTC	CASSLETSTGVYGYTF
many	TRBJ1-1	TRBV2	NA	TGTGCCAGCGCAGGGGAGATGAACACTGAAGCTTTCTTT	CASAGEMNTEAFF
NA	TRBJ2-5	TRBV18	TRBD2	TGTGCCAGCTCACCCATACTAGCGCAAGAGACCCAGTACTTC	CASSPILAQETQYF
NA	TRBJ2-1	TRBV5-1	TRBD2	TGCGCCAGCAGGCCAACTAGCGGGAGGGGATCCTACAATGAGCAGTTCTTC	CASRPTSGRGSYNEQFF
NA	TRBJ2-3	TRBV29-1	TRBD2	TGCAGCGTTGAAGGGGAGGGCAGAGATACGCAGTATTTT	CSVEGEGRDTQYF
many	TRBJ2-7	TRBV6-2/TRBV6-3	NA	TGTGCCAGCAGTTACTCGATTCGGGCCTATCGTAACTCCGAGCAGTACTTC	CASSYSIRAYRNSEQYF
NA	TRBJ1-5	TRBV27	NA	TGTGCCAGCGGTACAGAGAGCAATCAGCCCCAGCATTTT	CASGTESNQPQHF
NA	TRBJ2-7	TRBV27	NA	TGTGCCAGCAGTTCATACGGCCCGAGGGCAGAAGAGCAGTACTTC	CASSSYGPRAEEQYF
few	TRBJ2-7	TRBV29-1	NA	TGCAGCGTTGAAGCCCGCGGCAGGTACCCAGTTTTCGGGTACGAGCAGTACTTC	CSVEARGRYPVFGYEQYF
NA	TRBJ2-1	TRBV5-6	NA	TGTGCCAGCAGCTGGAGACTAGTCTCGGTCGCCTACAATGAGCAGTTCTTC	CASSWRLVSVAYNEQFF
many	TRBJ2-7	TRBV4-2	NA	TGTGCCAGCAGCCCTACGCGGGGTGGCTACGAGCAGTACTTC	CASSPTRGGYEQYF
many	TRBJ2-7	TRBV20-1	NA	TGCAGTGCTGTGAGGGGGTCCTCCTACGAGCAGTACTTC	CSAVRGSSYEQYF
NA	TRBJ1-1	TRBV7-2	TRBD1	TGTGCCAGCAGCTTCGGACAGGGGAGGACTGGAGCTTTCTTT	CASSFGQGRTGAFF
NA	TRBJ1-2	TRBV2	TRBD1	TGTGCCAGCAGTGAAGCGACAGGGGGGTTTTTTGGCTACACCTTC	CASSEATGGFFGYTF
many	TRBJ1-1	TRBV29-1	NA	TGCAGCGTCGCATGGGCCGGGGGAAACACTGAAGCTTTCTTT	CSVAWAGGNTEAFF
NA	TRBJ1-3	TRBV5-1	NA	TGCGCCAGCAGCTTGTTCACCGAACCCAGGGGATCTGGAAACACCATATATTTT	CASSLFTEPRGSGNTIYF
once	TRBJ1-6	TRBV30	NA	TGTGCCTGGAGTCCAACGTGGGGGGATAATTCACCCCTCCACTTT	CAWSPTWGDNSPLHF
many	TRBJ1-1	TRBV6-5	TRBD1	TGTGCCAGCAGTTACGGGACAGGGGGCACTGAAGCTTTCTTT	CASSYGTGGTEAFF